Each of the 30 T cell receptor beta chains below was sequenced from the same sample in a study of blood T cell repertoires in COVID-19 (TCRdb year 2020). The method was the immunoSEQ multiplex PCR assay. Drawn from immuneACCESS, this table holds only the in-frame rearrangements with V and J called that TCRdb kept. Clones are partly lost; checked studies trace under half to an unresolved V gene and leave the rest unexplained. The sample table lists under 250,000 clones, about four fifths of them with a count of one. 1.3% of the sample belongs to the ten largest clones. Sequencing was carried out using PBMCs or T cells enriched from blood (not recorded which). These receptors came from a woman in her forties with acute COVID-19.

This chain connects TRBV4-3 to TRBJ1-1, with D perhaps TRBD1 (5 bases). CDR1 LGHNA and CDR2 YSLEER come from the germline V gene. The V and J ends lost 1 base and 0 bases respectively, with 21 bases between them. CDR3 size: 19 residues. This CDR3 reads CASSQGGGSGRTVNTEAFF. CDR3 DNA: TGCGCCAGCAGCCAAGGGGGGGGGTCAGGGCGAACCGTGAACACTGAAGCTTTCTTT.

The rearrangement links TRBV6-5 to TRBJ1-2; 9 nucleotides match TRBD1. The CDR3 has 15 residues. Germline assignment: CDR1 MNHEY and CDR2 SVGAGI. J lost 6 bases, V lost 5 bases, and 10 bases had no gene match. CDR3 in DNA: TGTGCCAGCAGTCATCCGGGACAGGGCCAGAATGGCTACACCTTC. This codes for CASSHPGQGQNGYTF.

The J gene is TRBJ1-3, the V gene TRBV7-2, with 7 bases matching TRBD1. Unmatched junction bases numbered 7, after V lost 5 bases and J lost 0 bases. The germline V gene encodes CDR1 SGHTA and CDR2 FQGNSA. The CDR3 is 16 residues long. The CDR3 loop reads CASSPTGAHSGNTIYF. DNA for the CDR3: TGTGCCAGCAGCCCTACAGGGGCCCACTCTGGAAACACCATATATTTT.

The CDR3 here is CASSEGQSVGRGYTF. CDR3 sequence (DNA): TGTGCCAGCAGCGAGGGACAGTCCGTGGGCCGTGGCTACACCTTC. V gene TRBV9 combines with J gene TRBJ1-2; 7 bases match TRBD1. This CDR3 contains 15 residues. With 3 bases clipped from V and 7 bases from J, the junction kept 12 bases outside the gene matches. Per germline, CDR1 SGDLS and CDR2 YYNGEE. Filled out from reference TRBV9 and TRBJ1-2, the complete variable domain reads DSGVTQTPKHLITATGQRVTLRCSPRSGDLSVYWYQQSLDQGLQFLIQYYNGEERAKGNILERFSAQQFPDLHSELNLSSLELGDSALYFCASSEGQSVGRGYTFGSGTRLTVV.

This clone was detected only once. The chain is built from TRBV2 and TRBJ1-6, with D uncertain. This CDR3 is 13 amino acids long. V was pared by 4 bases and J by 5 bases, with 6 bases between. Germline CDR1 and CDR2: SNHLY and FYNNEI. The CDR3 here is CASSGEHNSPLHF. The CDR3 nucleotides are TGTGCCAGCAGTGGAGAACATAATTCACCCCTCCACTTT.

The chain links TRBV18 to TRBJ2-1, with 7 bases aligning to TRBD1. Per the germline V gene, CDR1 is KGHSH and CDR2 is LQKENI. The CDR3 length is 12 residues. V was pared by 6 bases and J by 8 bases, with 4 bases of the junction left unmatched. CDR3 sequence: CASSLDRDEQFF. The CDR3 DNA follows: TGTGCCAGCTCGCTCGACAGGGATGAGCAGTTCTTC.

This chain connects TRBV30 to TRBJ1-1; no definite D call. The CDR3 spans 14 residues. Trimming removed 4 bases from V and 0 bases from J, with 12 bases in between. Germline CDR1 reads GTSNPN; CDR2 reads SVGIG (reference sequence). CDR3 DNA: TGTGCCTGGAATCAAGGGAGCTTGAACACTGAAGCTTTCTTT. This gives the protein CAWNQGSLNTEAFF.

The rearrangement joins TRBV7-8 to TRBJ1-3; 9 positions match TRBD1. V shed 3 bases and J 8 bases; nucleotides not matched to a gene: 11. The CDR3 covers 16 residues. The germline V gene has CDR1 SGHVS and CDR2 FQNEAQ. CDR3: CASSLDSGTGLDTIYF. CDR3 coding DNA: TGTGCCAGCAGCTTGGATTCCGGGACAGGGTTAGACACCATATATTTT.

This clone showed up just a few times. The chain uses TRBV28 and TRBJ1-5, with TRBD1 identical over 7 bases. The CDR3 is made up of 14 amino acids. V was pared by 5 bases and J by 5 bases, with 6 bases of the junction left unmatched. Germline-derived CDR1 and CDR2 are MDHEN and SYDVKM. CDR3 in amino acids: CASSPWDSYQPQHF. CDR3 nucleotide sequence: TGTGCCAGCAGTCCCTGGGACAGCTATCAGCCCCAGCATTTT.

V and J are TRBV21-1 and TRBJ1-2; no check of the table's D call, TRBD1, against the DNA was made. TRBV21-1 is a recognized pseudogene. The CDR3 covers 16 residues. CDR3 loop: CASSKRGKRRDYGYTF. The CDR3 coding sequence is TGTGCCAGCAGCAAAAGGGGGAAGAGGCGAGACTATGGCTACACCTTC.

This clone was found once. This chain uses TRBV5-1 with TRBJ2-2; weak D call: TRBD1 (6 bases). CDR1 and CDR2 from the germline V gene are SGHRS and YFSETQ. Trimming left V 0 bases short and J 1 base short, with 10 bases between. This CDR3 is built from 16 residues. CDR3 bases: TGCGCCAGCAGCTTGGAGGTGACAGGGAACACCGGGGAGCTGTTTTTT. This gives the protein CASSLEVTGNTGELFF.

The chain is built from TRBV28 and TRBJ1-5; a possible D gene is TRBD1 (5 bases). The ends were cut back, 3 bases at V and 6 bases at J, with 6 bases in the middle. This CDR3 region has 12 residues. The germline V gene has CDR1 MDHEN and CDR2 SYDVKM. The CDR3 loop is CASSLQGQPQHF. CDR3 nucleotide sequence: TGTGCCAGCAGTTTGCAGGGTCAGCCCCAGCATTTT.

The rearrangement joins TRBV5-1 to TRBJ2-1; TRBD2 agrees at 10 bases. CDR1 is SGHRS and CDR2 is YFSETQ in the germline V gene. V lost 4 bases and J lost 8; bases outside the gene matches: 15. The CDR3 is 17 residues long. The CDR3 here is CASSRRIAGGRGDEQFF. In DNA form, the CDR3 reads TGCGCCAGCAGCCGCAGAATAGCGGGGGGACGTGGGGATGAGCAGTTCTTC.

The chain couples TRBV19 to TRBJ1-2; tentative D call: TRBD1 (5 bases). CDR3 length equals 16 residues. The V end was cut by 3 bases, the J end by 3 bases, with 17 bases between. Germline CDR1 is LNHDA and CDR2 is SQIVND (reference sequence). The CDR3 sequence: CASSISGDLMDYGYTF. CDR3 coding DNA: TGTGCCAGTAGTATTAGCGGGGACCTTATGGACTATGGCTACACCTTC.

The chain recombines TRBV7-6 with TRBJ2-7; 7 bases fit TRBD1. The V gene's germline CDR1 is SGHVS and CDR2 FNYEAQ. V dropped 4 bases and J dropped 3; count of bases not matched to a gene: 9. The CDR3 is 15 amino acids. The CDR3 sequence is CASSSRTGGIYEQYF. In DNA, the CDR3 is TGTGCCAGCAGCTCCCGGACAGGAGGAATCTACGAGCAGTACTTC.

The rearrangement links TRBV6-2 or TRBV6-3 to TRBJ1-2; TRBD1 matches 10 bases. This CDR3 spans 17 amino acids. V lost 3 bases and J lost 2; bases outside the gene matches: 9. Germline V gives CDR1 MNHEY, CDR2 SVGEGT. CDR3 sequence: CASSYPGQGLSNYGYTF. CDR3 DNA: TGTGCCAGCAGTTATCCGGGACAGGGGTTGTCGAACTATGGCTACACCTTC.

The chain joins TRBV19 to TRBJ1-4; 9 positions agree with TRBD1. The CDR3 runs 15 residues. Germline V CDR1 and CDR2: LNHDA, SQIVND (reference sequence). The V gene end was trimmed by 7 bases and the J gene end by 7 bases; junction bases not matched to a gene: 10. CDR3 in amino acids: CASMRRTGGGEKLFF. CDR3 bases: TGTGCCAGTATGAGACGCACAGGGGGCGGTGAAAAACTGTTTTTT. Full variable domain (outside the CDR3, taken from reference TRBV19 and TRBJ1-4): DGGITQSPKYLFRKEGQNVTLSCEQNLNHDAMYWYRQDPGQGLRLIYYSQIVNDFQKGDIAEGYSVSREKKESFPLTVTSAQKNPTAFYLCASMRRTGGGEKLFFGSGTQLSVL.

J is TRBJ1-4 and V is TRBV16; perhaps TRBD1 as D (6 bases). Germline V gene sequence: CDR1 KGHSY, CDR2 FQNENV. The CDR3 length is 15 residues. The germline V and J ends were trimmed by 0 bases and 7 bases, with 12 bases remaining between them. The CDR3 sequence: CASSQSRGTPEKLFF. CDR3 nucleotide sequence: TGTGCCAGCAGCCAATCCAGGGGCACCCCTGAAAAACTGTTTTTT.

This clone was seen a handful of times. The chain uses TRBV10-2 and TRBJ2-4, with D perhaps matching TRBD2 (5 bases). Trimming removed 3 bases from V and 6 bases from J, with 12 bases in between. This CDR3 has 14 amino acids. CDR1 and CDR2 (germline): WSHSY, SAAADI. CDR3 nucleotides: TGCGCCAGCAGTGAAAAAAGCGGCCCAAACATTCAGTACTTC. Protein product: CASSEKSGPNIQYF.

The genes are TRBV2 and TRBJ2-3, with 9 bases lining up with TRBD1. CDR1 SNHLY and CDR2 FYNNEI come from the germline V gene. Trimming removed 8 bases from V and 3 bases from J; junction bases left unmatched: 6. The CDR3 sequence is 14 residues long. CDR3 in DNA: TGTGCCAGCGGTACCGGGACAGGGACAGATACGCAGTATTTT. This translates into CASGTGTGTDTQYF.

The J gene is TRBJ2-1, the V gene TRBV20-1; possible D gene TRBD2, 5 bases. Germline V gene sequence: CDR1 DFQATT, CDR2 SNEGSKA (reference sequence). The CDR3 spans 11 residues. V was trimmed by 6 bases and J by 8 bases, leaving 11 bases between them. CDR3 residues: CSASADHEQFF. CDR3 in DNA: TGCAGTGCCTCAGCGGATCATGAGCAGTTCTTC.

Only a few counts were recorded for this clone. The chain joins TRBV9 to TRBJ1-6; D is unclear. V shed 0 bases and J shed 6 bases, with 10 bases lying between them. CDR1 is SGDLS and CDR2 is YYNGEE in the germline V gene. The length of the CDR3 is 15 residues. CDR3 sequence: CASSVGGDLNSPLHF. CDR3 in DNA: TGTGCCAGCAGCGTAGGAGGTGACCTTAATTCACCCCTCCACTTT. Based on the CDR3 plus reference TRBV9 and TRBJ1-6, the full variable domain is DSGVTQTPKHLITATGQRVTLRCSPRSGDLSVYWYQQSLDQGLQFLIQYYNGEERAKGNILERFSAQQFPDLHSELNLSSLELGDSALYFCASSVGGDLNSPLHFGNGTRLTVT.

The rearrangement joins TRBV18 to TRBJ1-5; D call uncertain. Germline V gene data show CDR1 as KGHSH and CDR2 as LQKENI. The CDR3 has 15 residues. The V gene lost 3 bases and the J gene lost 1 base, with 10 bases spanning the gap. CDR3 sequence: CASSPSVESNQPQHF. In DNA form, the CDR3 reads TGTGCCAGCTCACCTTCGGTCGAAAGCAATCAGCCCCAGCATTTT.

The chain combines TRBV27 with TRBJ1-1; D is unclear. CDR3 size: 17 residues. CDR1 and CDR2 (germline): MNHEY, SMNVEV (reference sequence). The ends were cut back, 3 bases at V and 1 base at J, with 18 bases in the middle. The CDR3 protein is CASSFHKSARGNTEAFF. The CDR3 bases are TGTGCCAGCAGTTTTCATAAATCTGCCCGGGGGAACACTGAAGCTTTCTTT.

This CDR3 is CASSSDPGSRQPQHF. The CDR3, as DNA: TGTGCCAGCAGCTCCGACCCCGGGAGTCGGCAGCCCCAGCATTTT. The rearrangement joins TRBV7-9 to TRBJ1-5, with D unclear. CDR1 is SEHNR, CDR2 FQNEAQ, per germline (reference sequence). The V and J ends lost 4 bases and 7 bases respectively, with 17 bases between them. There are 15 residues in the CDR3.

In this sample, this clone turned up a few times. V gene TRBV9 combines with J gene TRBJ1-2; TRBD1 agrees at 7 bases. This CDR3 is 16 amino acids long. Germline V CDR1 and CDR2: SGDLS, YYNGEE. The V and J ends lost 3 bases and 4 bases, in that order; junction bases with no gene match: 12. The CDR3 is CASSATGQAPGYGYTF. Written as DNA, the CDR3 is TGTGCCAGCAGCGCTACCGGACAGGCCCCCGGCTATGGCTACACCTTC.

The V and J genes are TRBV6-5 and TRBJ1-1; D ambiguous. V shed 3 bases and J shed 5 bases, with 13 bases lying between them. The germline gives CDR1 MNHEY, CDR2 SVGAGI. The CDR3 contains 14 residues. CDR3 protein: CASSYATRGTEAFF. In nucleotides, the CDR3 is TGTGCCAGCAGTTATGCAACGAGAGGGACTGAAGCTTTCTTT.

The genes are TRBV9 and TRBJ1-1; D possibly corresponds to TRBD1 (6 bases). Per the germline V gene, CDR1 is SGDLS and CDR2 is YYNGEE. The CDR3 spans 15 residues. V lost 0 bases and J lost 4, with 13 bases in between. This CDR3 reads CASSVGETGGTEAFF. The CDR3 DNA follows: TGTGCCAGCAGCGTAGGGGAGACAGGTGGCACTGAAGCTTTCTTT.

CDR3 coding DNA: TGCGCCAGCAGCCAAGATGGGGGCCTGGGTACGCAGTATTTT. Translated: CASSQDGGLGTQYF. V and J are TRBV4-1 and TRBJ2-3; D is possibly TRBD1 (6 bases). CDR1 and CDR2 from the germline V gene are MGHRA and YSYEKL. CDR3 length: 14 residues. Trimming took 0 bases from V and 8 from J, leaving 12 bases between them.

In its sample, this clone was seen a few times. The CDR3 region has the DNA TGCGCCAGCAGCCAAGACCCTACCGATAGCTACGAGCAGTACTTC. It codes for CASSQDPTDSYEQYF. The chain carries TRBV4-1 and TRBJ2-7, with D unresolved. V lost 0 bases to trimming and J lost 3 bases, with 12 bases between them. This CDR3 has 15 amino acids. Germline assignment: CDR1 MGHRA and CDR2 YSYEKL.